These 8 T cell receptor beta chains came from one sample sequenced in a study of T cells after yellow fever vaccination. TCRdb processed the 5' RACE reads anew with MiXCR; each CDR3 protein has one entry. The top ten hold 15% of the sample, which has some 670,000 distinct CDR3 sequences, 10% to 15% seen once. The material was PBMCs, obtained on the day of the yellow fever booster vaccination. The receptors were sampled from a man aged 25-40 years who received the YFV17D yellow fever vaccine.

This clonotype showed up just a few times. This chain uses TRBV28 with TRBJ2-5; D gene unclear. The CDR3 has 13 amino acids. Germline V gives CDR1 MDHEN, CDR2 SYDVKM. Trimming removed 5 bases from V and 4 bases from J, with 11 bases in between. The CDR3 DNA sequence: TGTGCCAGCAGTCACACAGTCATAGAGACCCAGTACTTC. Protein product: CASSHTVIETQYF.

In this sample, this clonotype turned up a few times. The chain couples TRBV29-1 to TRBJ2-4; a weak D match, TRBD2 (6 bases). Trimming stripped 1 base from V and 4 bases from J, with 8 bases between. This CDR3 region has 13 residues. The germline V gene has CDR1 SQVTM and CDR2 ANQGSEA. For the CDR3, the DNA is TGCAGCGTTGAAGTGGGGGGAAAAAACATTCAGTACTTC. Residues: CSVEVGGKNIQYF.

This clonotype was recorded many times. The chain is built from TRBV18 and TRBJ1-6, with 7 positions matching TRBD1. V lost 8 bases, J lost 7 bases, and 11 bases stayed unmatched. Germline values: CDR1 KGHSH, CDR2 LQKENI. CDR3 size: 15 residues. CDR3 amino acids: CASTRQGSENSPLHF. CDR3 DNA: TGTGCCAGCACGCGACAGGGCTCGGAGAATTCACCCCTCCACTTT.

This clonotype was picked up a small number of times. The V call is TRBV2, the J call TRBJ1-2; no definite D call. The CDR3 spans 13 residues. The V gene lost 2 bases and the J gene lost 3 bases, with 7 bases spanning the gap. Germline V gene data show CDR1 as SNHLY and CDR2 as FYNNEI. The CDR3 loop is CASSEKQYYGYTF. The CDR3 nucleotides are TGTGCCAGCAGTGAAAAGCAGTACTATGGCTACACCTTC.

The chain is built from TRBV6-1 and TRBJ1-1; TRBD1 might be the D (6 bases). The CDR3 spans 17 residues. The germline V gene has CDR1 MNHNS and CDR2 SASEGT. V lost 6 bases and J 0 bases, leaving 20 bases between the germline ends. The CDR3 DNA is TGTGCCAGCAGCCGACAGGCTGAGGGGGTACTGAACACTGAAGCTTTCTTT. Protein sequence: CASSRQAEGVLNTEAFF.

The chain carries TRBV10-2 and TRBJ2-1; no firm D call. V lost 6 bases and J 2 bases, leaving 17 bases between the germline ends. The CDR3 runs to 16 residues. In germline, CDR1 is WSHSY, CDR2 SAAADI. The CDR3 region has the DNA TGCGCCAGCAGCCCAAACCCAGCATCAGCCTACAATGAGCAGTTCTTC. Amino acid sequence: CASSPNPASAYNEQFF.

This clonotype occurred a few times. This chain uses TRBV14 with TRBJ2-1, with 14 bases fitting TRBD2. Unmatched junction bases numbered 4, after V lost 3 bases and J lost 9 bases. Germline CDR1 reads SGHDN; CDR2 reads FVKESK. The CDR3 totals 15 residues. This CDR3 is CASSQVGLAGGEQFF. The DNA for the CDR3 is TGTGCCAGCAGCCAGGTCGGACTAGCGGGAGGTGAGCAGTTCTTC.

CDR3 bases: TGTGCCAGCAGCTTAGTGGTTCAGCGGGAGTTCGAGACCCAGTACTTC. This sequence encodes CASSLVVQREFETQYF. The V gene is TRBV7-2, the J gene TRBJ2-5; TRBD2 matches 8 bases. The V segment lost 1 base and the J segment 5 bases; nucleotides outside the gene matches: 9. Germline V gives CDR1 SGHTA, CDR2 FQGNSA. This CDR3 comprises 16 residues.